In its sample, the clone carrying this TCR beta chain was seen many times. Its specificity is unknown. The data were obtained in a study of T cells in Graves' hyperthyroidism and ophthalmopathy. Study outcomes and limitations: For ophthalmopathy, model prediction preceded onset by a median 6.5 months.

Template material for amplifying TCR beta CDR3 regions consisted of RNA transcripts. TCR CDR3 regions were first amplified by RT-PCR with HTBI primers. TCRdb called the multiplex PCR reads again in MiXCR, with one record for every CDR3 protein. The sample carries 450,000 to 700,000 distinct CDR3 sequences, about half recorded once. The sequence came from an adult woman with Graves' disease, either hyperthyroidism or ophthalmopathy (not recorded which). Sequenced material: peripheral blood or thyroid tissue (not recorded which).

The CDR3 here is CASSLQGYSNQPQHF. CDR3 bases: TGTGCCAGTAGTCTCCAGGGTTACAGCAATCAGCCCCAGCATTTT. The genes are TRBV19 and TRBJ1-5; a weak D match, TRBD1 (5 bases). V was trimmed by 5 bases and J by 1 base, leaving 12 bases between them. Germline assignment: CDR1 LNHDA and CDR2 SQIVND (reference sequence). The CDR3 covers 15 residues. The full variable domain, completed using reference TRBV19 and TRBJ1-5, is DGGITQSPKYLFRKEGQNVTLSCEQNLNHDAMYWYRQDPGQGLRLIYYSQIVNDFQKGDIAEGYSVSREKKESFPLTVTSAQKNPTAFYLCASSLQGYSNQPQHFGDGTRLSIL.